This T cell receptor beta chain was identified during a study of shared clonotypes between healthy human individuals. Assay: immunoSEQ multiplex PCR; the TCRdb copy retains only in-frame clones and omits some. The sample has about 1 million clones, around 76% seen once. With 0 bases removed from V and 7 bases from J, the gap between germline ends came to 8 bases. The CDR3 consists of 13 residues. CDR1 and CDR2 from the germline V gene are SGHNT and YYREEE (reference sequence). Sequenced input: memory CD4+ T cells sorted from blood. Subset meaning: CD45RA-negative fraction. The receptor was isolated from a man younger than 30 in good health. The V gene is TRBV5-4, the J gene TRBJ2-1; possibly TRBD2 for D (6 bases). The CDR3 protein is CASSLGLVNEQFF. The DNA for the CDR3 is TGTGCCAGCAGCTTGGGACTAGTAAATGAGCAGTTCTTC.